These 23 T cell receptor beta chains came from one sample sequenced in a study of cytomegalovirus exposure and HLA in healthy donors. The PCR employed 60 Vbeta primers together with 13 Jbeta primers. Libraries were prepared by immunoSEQ multiplex PCR; TCRdb keeps only in-frame clonotypes and omits some of them. The sample comprises over 100,000 clones, approximately 77% of which are singletons, and roughly 8.9% rests with the top ten. Sequences were obtained from PBMCs. The receptors stem from a male donor in good health and CMV-seropositive.

The chain is built from TRBV5-1 and TRBJ2-5, with TRBD1 as a possible D gene (5 bases). The CDR3 has 15 residues. Trimming shortened V by 0 bases and J by 5 bases, and 14 bases separated the two germline ends. Germline CDR1 is SGHRS and CDR2 is YFSETQ. CDR3 loop: CASSLEGARVETQYF. The CDR3 nucleotides read TGCGCCAGCAGCTTGGAAGGGGCTAGAGTGGAGACCCAGTACTTC.

The rearrangement links TRBV5-4 to TRBJ2-1; TRBD2 matches 8 bases. The trim removed 3 bases at V and 4 bases at J, leaving 6 bases unmatched. Looked up from germline, CDR1 is SGHNT and CDR2 is YYREEE (reference sequence). CDR3 size: 15 residues. The CDR3 bases are TGTGCCAGCAGCTATCTAGCGGGTATGTACAATGAGCAGTTCTTC. Amino acid sequence: CASSYLAGMYNEQFF.

The chain has TRBV28 and TRBJ2-3, with 14 bases fitting TRBD2. The CDR3 length is 16 residues. Germline V lookup: CDR1 MDHEN, CDR2 SYDVKM. The V segment lost 5 bases and the J segment 4 bases; nucleotides outside the gene matches: 5. The chain's CDR3 is CASSAGLAGVADTQYF. The DNA of the CDR3 is TGTGCCAGCAGTGCGGGACTAGCGGGAGTAGCAGATACGCAGTATTTT.

This clone was observed a few times. The rearrangement joins TRBV6-6 to TRBJ1-1; 9 bases align to TRBD1. Losses at the gene ends were 5 bases for V and 4 bases for J; bases not matched to a gene: 5. This CDR3 spans 14 amino acids. CDR1 is MNHNY, CDR2 SVGAGI, per germline (reference sequence). CDR3 DNA sequence: TGTGCCAGCAGTCGGGACAGGGTCGGCACTGAAGCTTTCTTT. Its translation: CASSRDRVGTEAFF.

The chain carries TRBV7-3 and TRBJ2-3; 12 bases agree with TRBD2. V was pared by 0 bases and J by 2 bases, with 3 bases of the junction left unmatched. The CDR3 is 17 residues long. Per the germline V gene, CDR1 is SGHTA and CDR2 is FQGTGA. CDR3 in DNA: TGTGCCAGCAGCTTAACACTAGCGGGGGGCGACACAGATACGCAGTATTTT. This sequence encodes CASSLTLAGGDTDTQYF.

This rearrangement joins TRBV11-2 to TRBJ1-5, with unresolved D. The germline V gene has CDR1 SGHAT and CDR2 FQNNGV. The CDR3 consists of 14 residues. V was trimmed by 0 bases and J by 9 bases, leaving 12 bases between them. CDR3 sequence reads: CASSLDPWGGPQHF. CDR3 bases: TGTGCCAGCAGCTTAGATCCTTGGGGAGGGCCCCAGCATTTT.

This chain uses TRBV20-1 with TRBJ2-1; TRBD2 aligns across 8 bases. Trimming cost V 2 bases and J 14 bases; bases outside gene matches: 5. Germline loops: CDR1 DFQATT, CDR2 SNEGSKA (reference sequence). The CDR3 runs to 11 residues. The CDR3 region is CSARFGTRKFF. CDR3 nucleotides: TGCAGTGCTAGATTCGGGACTAGAAAGTTCTTC.

A remark on this clone: The junction departs from germline at one end; a sequencing error may be responsible. The genes are TRBV6-6 and TRBJ1-2; no firm D call. Germline assignment: CDR1 MNHNY and CDR2 SVGAGI (reference sequence). This CDR3 is 13 amino acids long. Here the CDR3 DNA reads TGTGCCACCAGTCCACAGACTAACTATGGCTACACCTTC. It encodes CATSPQTNYGYTF.

V is TRBV19 and J is TRBJ2-2, with 9 bases lining up with TRBD1. CDR1 is LNHDA, CDR2 SQIVND, per germline (reference sequence). CDR3 length: 15 amino acids. The ends lost 9 bases at V and 12 bases at J; junction bases unmatched: 17. CDR3 sequence reads: CASRIEDRGRVKLFF. The CDR3 DNA reads TGTGCCAGCCGGATCGAGGACAGGGGCCGGGTTAAGCTGTTTTTT.

The rearrangement uses TRBV13 and TRBJ2-5; 8 nucleotides agree with TRBD2. Per germline, CDR1 PRHDT and CDR2 FYEKMQ (reference sequence). V lost 5 bases to trimming and J lost 4 bases; unmatched junction nucleotides: 6. CDR3 length equals 14 residues. The CDR3 region is CASSPGRGGETQYF. In DNA form, the CDR3 reads TGTGCCAGCAGCCCAGGACGGGGGGGAGAGACCCAGTACTTC.

This rearrangement joins TRBV28 to TRBJ1-5, with 7 bases that match TRBD1. V lost 6 bases, J lost 3 bases, and 5 bases stayed unmatched. Germline assignment: CDR1 MDHEN and CDR2 SYDVKM. The CDR3 covers 14 residues. Written as DNA, the CDR3 is TGTGCCAGCAGACTGACAGGGACCAATCAGCCCCAGCATTTT. As protein: CASRLTGTNQPQHF.

This clone was picked up a small number of times. The V gene is TRBV6-4, the J gene TRBJ1-2, with unresolved D. Germline CDR1 is MRHNA and CDR2 is SNTAGT. Trimming left V 4 bases short and J 5 bases short, with 8 bases between. This CDR3 is built from 12 residues. CDR3 nucleotide sequence: TGTGCCAGCAGTGGCCGGGAGTATGGCTACACCTTC. The encoded protein is CASSGREYGYTF.

J is TRBJ2-1 and V is TRBV5-1, with D perhaps TRBD1 (5 bases). The V end was cut by 0 bases, the J end by 8 bases, with 18 bases between. The CDR3 is made up of 16 amino acids. Germline-derived CDR1 and CDR2 are SGHRS and YFSETQ. This chain's CDR3 is CASSLEPLGATDEQFF. The DNA for the CDR3 is TGCGCCAGCAGCTTGGAACCACTTGGGGCTACGGATGAGCAGTTCTTC.

The V and J genes are TRBV19 and TRBJ1-5, with TRBD1 identical over 10 bases. The J segment lost 2 bases and the V segment lost 5 bases, leaving 6 bases of the junction unmatched. The CDR3 is made up of 16 amino acids. Per germline, CDR1 LNHDA and CDR2 SQIVND (reference sequence). The CDR3 nucleotides are TGTGCCAGTAGTGGACAGGGGGTAGTGGGCAATCAGCCCCAGCATTTT. Translation gives CASSGQGVVGNQPQHF.

The J gene is TRBJ1-4, the V gene TRBV19; 9 bases match TRBD1. V lost 8 bases to trimming and J lost 7 bases; unmatched junction nucleotides: 17. CDR1 and CDR2 from the germline V gene are LNHDA and SQIVND (reference sequence). The CDR3 consists of 17 residues. For the CDR3, the DNA is TGTGCCAGTTCTACGGGACAGGGTGCGGGGGTTTCTGAAAAACTGTTTTTT. Its protein is CASSTGQGAGVSEKLFF. Full variable domain (remainder filled in from reference TRBV19 and TRBJ1-4): DGGITQSPKYLFRKEGQNVTLSCEQNLNHDAMYWYRQDPGQGLRLIYYSQIVNDFQKGDIAEGYSVSREKKESFPLTVTSAQKNPTAFYLCASSTGQGAGVSEKLFFGSGTQLSVL.

V gene TRBV7-2 combines with J gene TRBJ2-7, with D perhaps matching TRBD1 (5 bases). The CDR3 is made up of 14 amino acids. The germline V gene encodes CDR1 SGHTA and CDR2 FQGNSA. V lost 3 bases, J lost 3 bases, and 12 bases lay in between. The CDR3 is CASSFPTGSYEQYF. In DNA form, the CDR3 reads TGTGCCAGCAGCTTTCCCACAGGTAGCTACGAGCAGTACTTC.

The chain is built from TRBV6-6 and TRBJ2-7; TRBD2 aligns across 9 bases. With 0 bases clipped from V and 5 bases from J, the junction kept 5 bases outside the gene matches. Germline V gene sequence: CDR1 MNHNY, CDR2 SVGAGI (reference sequence). The CDR3 is 15 amino acids. The CDR3, as DNA: TGTGCCAGCAGTTACTCGGCGGGAGGGCCCGACGAGCAGTACTTC. It yields the protein CASSYSAGGPDEQYF.

The chain has TRBV29-1 and TRBJ2-6; D is possibly TRBD1 (6 bases). CDR3 length equals 14 residues. V was trimmed by 4 bases and J by 0 bases, leaving 7 bases between them. Germline-derived CDR1 and CDR2 are SQVTM and ANQGSEA. The CDR3 loop is CSVVGGSGANVLTF. CDR3 nucleotide sequence: TGCAGCGTTGTAGGGGGCTCTGGGGCCAACGTCCTGACTTTC. Drawing the rest from reference TRBV29-1 and TRBJ2-6, the complete variable domain is SAVISQKPSRDICQRGTSLTIQCQVDSQVTMMFWYRQQPGQSLTLIATANQGSEATYESGFVIDKFPISRPNLTFSTLTVSNMSPEDSSIYLCSVVGGSGANVLTFGAGSRLTVL.

This clone came up once. The V and J genes are TRBV11-3 and TRBJ2-7, with TRBD1 matching over 7 bases. V lost 5 bases to trimming and J lost 5 bases; unmatched junction nucleotides: 6. This CDR3 is 13 amino acids long. The germline V gene encodes CDR1 SGHNT and CDR2 YENEEA. The CDR3 region is CASSLSTGNEQYF. The CDR3 DNA reads as TGTGCCAGCAGCCTTTCGACAGGGAACGAGCAGTACTTC.

This clone came up once. The chain has TRBV30 and TRBJ2-1, with 9 bases matching TRBD1. The V segment lost 2 bases and the J segment 8 bases; nucleotides outside the gene matches: 7. The CDR3 totals 14 residues. Germline CDR1 is GTSNPN and CDR2 is SVGIG (reference sequence). The CDR3 nucleotides read TGTGCCTGGAGTAATGGACAGGGGTGGGATGAGCAGTTCTTC. It encodes CAWSNGQGWDEQFF.

This clone was seen just once. This CDR3 is CASSQGRMGRADTQYF. Written as DNA, the CDR3 is TGCGCCAGCAGCCAAGGGAGGATGGGGAGGGCAGATACGCAGTATTTT. The J gene is TRBJ2-3, the V gene TRBV4-1, with 7 bases lining up with TRBD2. J was trimmed by 4 bases and V by 1 base; bases with no gene match: 8. CDR3 size: 16 residues. Germline V gives CDR1 MGHRA, CDR2 YSYEKL.

CDR3: CASSPELSGAYEQYF. In DNA, the CDR3 is TGTGCCAGCTCACCAGAGCTGTCAGGGGCCTACGAGCAGTACTTC. The chain links TRBV18 to TRBJ2-7; D may be TRBD1 (6 bases). The CDR3 has 15 residues. Germline lookup yields CDR1 KGHSH and CDR2 LQKENI. With 2 bases removed from V and 2 bases from J, the gap between germline ends came to 13 bases. The full variable domain, with the rest looked up from reference TRBV18 and TRBJ2-7, is NAGVMQNPRHLVRRRGQEARLRCSPMKGHSHVYWYRQLPEEGLKFMVYLQKENIIDESGMPKERFSAEFPKEGPSILRIQQVVRGDSAAYFCASSPELSGAYEQYFGPGTRLTVT.

This clone showed up just a few times. V is TRBV2 and J is TRBJ2-1, with a weak D call TRBD2 (6 bases). CDR3 length equals 11 residues. V shed 8 bases and J shed 12 bases, with 14 bases lying between them. CDR1 is SNHLY and CDR2 is FYNNEI in the germline V gene. CDR3 loop: CASSKEGVQFF. In nucleotides, the CDR3 is TGTGCCAGCTCAAAGGAGGGAGTGCAGTTCTTC.